The next 26 T cell receptor beta chains were all read from a single sample in a study of T cell responses to AZD1222 COVID-19 vaccine. Repertoires were generated with immunoSEQ multiplex PCR, while TCRdb's copy carries only in-frame clones and drops some. The table records around 120,000 clones, nearly 90% of them present only once. Sequences were derived from peripheral blood, sampled 28 days after the second AZD1222 dose. Receptors originate from an adult who received the AZD1222 COVID-19 vaccine.

This chain joins TRBV28 and TRBJ1-1; D gene uncertain. V dropped 6 bases and J dropped 3 bases, with 5 bases sitting between them. This CDR3 region has 11 residues. Looked up from germline, CDR1 is MDHEN and CDR2 is SYDVKM. Here the CDR3 DNA reads TGTGCCAGCAGGACTTACACTGAAGCTTTCTTT. Residues: CASRTYTEAFF.

The V gene is TRBV27, the J gene TRBJ2-5; the D gene is possibly TRBD2 (7 bases). CDR3 length: 18 residues. Trimming pared 5 bases from V and 4 bases from J, leaving 26 bases between. Germline CDR1 and CDR2: MNHEY and SMNVEV (reference sequence). CDR3 nucleotides: TGTGCCAGCAGTGTCGGGGGGCGCGGGAGATACGGACGAGAGACCCAGTACTTC. It is translated as CASSVGGRGRYGRETQYF.

About this clone: At one boundary the junction diverges from the germline segment, which might be a read error. The rearrangement links TRBV30 to TRBJ1-1, with D uncertain. This CDR3 has 12 amino acids. CDR1 and CDR2 (germline): GTSNPN, SVGIG (reference sequence). In DNA, the CDR3 is TGTGCCTGGAGTGTTCTGCTACAGATGGACTTATTT. Its translation: CAWSVLLQMDLF.

This clone came up a few times. CDR3 amino acids: CASSLEGGRGQPQHF. For the CDR3, the DNA is TGCGCCAGCAGCTTGGAGGGGGGGCGAGGGCAGCCCCAGCATTTT. The genes are TRBV5-1 and TRBJ1-5; D possibly corresponds to TRBD1 (6 bases). Germline values: CDR1 SGHRS, CDR2 YFSETQ. The length of the CDR3 is 15 residues. Trimming took off 0 bases at V and 7 bases at J, with 14 bases between the two ends.

The chain uses TRBV15 and TRBJ2-1; D is uncertain. The CDR3 spans 15 residues. Trimming took off 0 bases at V and 5 bases at J, with 11 bases between the two ends. Germline V gene data show CDR1 as LNHNV and CDR2 as YYDKDF (reference sequence). The CDR3 nucleotides read TGTGCCACCAGCAGAGAGTTAGGGTTTGACAATGAGCAGTTCTTC. Amino acid sequence: CATSRELGFDNEQFF.

Only one count was recorded for this clone. The chain carries TRBV2 and TRBJ1-3; D remains unclear. V lost 4 bases and J lost 0, with 10 bases in between. Germline loops: CDR1 SNHLY, CDR2 FYNNEI. The CDR3 runs 15 residues. The chain's CDR3 is CASSVRESSGNTIYF. For the CDR3, the DNA is TGTGCCAGCAGTGTGCGGGAGAGCTCTGGAAACACCATATATTTT.

CDR3 nucleotide sequence: TGTGCCAGCAGCCCCCTAGCGGGAGGGGAGACAGATACGCAGTATTTT. The encoded protein is CASSPLAGGETDTQYF. The chain links TRBV14 to TRBJ2-3, with 12 bases identical to TRBD2. The CDR3 sequence is 16 residues long. CDR1 is SGHDN and CDR2 is FVKESK in the germline V gene. The V segment lost 4 bases and the J segment 3 bases; nucleotides outside the gene matches: 5.

The V call is TRBV28, the J call TRBJ1-5; TRBD1 is a possible D gene (5 bases). CDR1 is MDHEN, CDR2 SYDVKM, per germline. V was shortened by 3 bases and J by 2 bases, with 8 bases between the two germline ends. The CDR3 consists of 14 residues. This CDR3 reads CASSFWGGNQPQHF. CDR3 coding DNA: TGTGCCAGCAGTTTTTGGGGGGGCAATCAGCCCCAGCATTTT.

This sequence joins TRBV7-8 and TRBJ2-7; D gene unclear. The V and J ends lost 2 bases and 2 bases respectively, with 10 bases between them. Germline CDR1 and CDR2: SGHVS and FQNEAQ. The CDR3 extends over 14 amino acids. The CDR3 is CASSLMLFAYEQYF. In nucleotides, the CDR3 is TGTGCCAGCAGCTTAATGCTCTTTGCCTACGAGCAGTACTTC.

The V call is TRBV19, the J call TRBJ1-2; a weak D match, TRBD1 (6 bases). The CDR3 length is 13 residues. V was trimmed by 3 bases and J by 8 bases, leaving 13 bases between them. The V gene's germline CDR1 is LNHDA and CDR2 SQIVND (reference sequence). This CDR3 is CASSIIQGLGYTF. CDR3 DNA: TGTGCCAGTAGTATCATTCAGGGGCTCGGCTACACCTTC.

This clone was found once. The J gene is TRBJ2-7, the V gene TRBV5-6; D possibly uses TRBD1 or TRBD2 (7 bases each). Germline V CDR1 and CDR2: SGHDT, YYEEEE. Deletions cut 2 bases from V and 6 bases from J, with 15 bases between. The CDR3 length is 14 residues. The CDR3 region is CASSLVTGEGEQYF. The CDR3 DNA reads as TGTGCCAGCAGCTTAGTAACAGGGGAGGGCGAGCAGTACTTC.

There are a few counts of this clone. V is TRBV25-1 and J is TRBJ1-5, with D possibly TRBD1 on 5 matching bases. V gave up 4 bases and J gave up 7 bases, with 8 bases separating them. Germline CDR1 MGHDK, CDR2 SYGVNS. This CDR3 comprises 12 residues. The CDR3 sequence is CASSVGTQPQHF. The CDR3 DNA is TGTGCCAGCAGTGTAGGGACCCAGCCCCAGCATTTT.

V and J are TRBV30 and TRBJ1-1, with TRBD1 matching over 9 bases. Germline loops: CDR1 GTSNPN, CDR2 SVGIG (reference sequence). The CDR3 has 12 residues. J lost 6 bases, V lost 6 bases, and 5 bases had no gene match. Written as DNA, the CDR3 is TGTGCCTGCTCGGGACAGGGAGCTGAAGCTTTCTTT. Translated: CACSGQGAEAFF.

This rearrangement joins TRBV30 to TRBJ1-1, with a weak D call TRBD1 (5 bases). CDR3 size: 14 residues. Germline CDR1 reads GTSNPN; CDR2 reads SVGIG (reference sequence). V lost 0 bases to trimming and J lost 1 base, with 9 bases between them. The CDR3 here is CAWSVRRANTEAFF. DNA for the CDR3: TGTGCCTGGAGTGTCCGCAGGGCGAACACTGAAGCTTTCTTT.

This clone showed up many times. The chain couples TRBV18 to TRBJ2-7, with a tentative D call TRBD1 (6 bases). Looked up from germline, CDR1 is KGHSH and CDR2 is LQKENI. The CDR3 totals 14 residues. V gave up 3 bases and J gave up 3 bases, with 12 bases separating them. CDR3 sequence (DNA): TGTGCCAGCTCACCGGACAGACGCTTCTACGAGCAGTACTTC. The encoded protein is CASSPDRRFYEQYF.

The chain couples TRBV18 to TRBJ2-1; 10 bases align to TRBD2. Germline CDR1 KGHSH, CDR2 LQKENI. CDR3 size: 15 residues. The junction had 11 bases not matched to a gene; V was cut back by 3 bases and J by 12 bases. The CDR3 DNA reads TGTGCCAGCTCACCGATGAGCGGGAGGGCCAAGTCGCAGTTCTTC. Translation gives CASSPMSGRAKSQFF.

V is TRBV18 and J is TRBJ2-7, with D tentatively TRBD1 (6 bases). This CDR3 spans 15 amino acids. Trimming took off 2 bases at V and 7 bases at J, with 18 bases between the two ends. CDR1 and CDR2 (germline): KGHSH, LQKENI. The CDR3 is CASSPKTGGGVEQYF. CDR3 in DNA: TGTGCCAGCTCACCAAAGACTGGGGGCGGTGTGGAGCAGTACTTC.

This chain connects TRBV6-5 to TRBJ2-5; D not certain. Germline values: CDR1 MNHEY, CDR2 SVGAGI. The V gene lost 4 bases and the J gene lost 4 bases, with 7 bases spanning the gap. CDR3 size: 12 residues. This chain's CDR3 is CASSSSTETQYF. CDR3 DNA sequence: TGTGCCAGCAGTTCCTCTACAGAGACCCAGTACTTC.

This CDR3 reads CASRYLVNTEAFF. DNA of the CDR3: TGCGCCAGCAGATACCTCGTGAACACTGAAGCTTTCTTT. The V gene is TRBV5-1, the J gene TRBJ1-1; D call uncertain. V lost 5 bases and J lost 0, with 8 bases in between. The germline gives CDR1 SGHRS, CDR2 YFSETQ. The CDR3 extends over 13 amino acids.

This clone was observed once. V gene TRBV15 combines with J gene TRBJ2-1; 7 bases map to TRBD2. Germline CDR1 LNHNV, CDR2 YYDKDF (reference sequence). Unmatched junction bases numbered 4, after V lost 0 bases and J lost 2 bases. This CDR3 is 16 amino acids long. The CDR3 loop reads CATSRDLADTYNEQFF. CDR3 nucleotides: TGTGCCACCAGCAGAGATCTAGCGGACACCTACAATGAGCAGTTCTTC.

The chain is built from TRBV7-9 and TRBJ1-1; the D gene is possibly TRBD1 (5 bases). Germline V CDR1 and CDR2: SEHNR, FQNEAQ (reference sequence). This CDR3 is 15 amino acids long. With 2 bases removed from V and 0 bases from J, the gap between germline ends came to 10 bases. The CDR3, as DNA: TGTGCCAGCAGCTTACTCGACAGCCTGAACACTGAAGCTTTCTTT. Translation: CASSLLDSLNTEAFF. Variable domain in full (rest from reference TRBV7-9 and TRBJ1-1): DTGVSQNPRHKITKRGQNVTFRCDPISEHNRLYWYRQTLGQGPEFLTYFQNEAQLEKSRLLSDRFSAERPKGSFSTLEIQRTEQGDSAMYLCASSLLDSLNTEAFFGQGTRLTVV.

The V gene is TRBV2, the J gene TRBJ2-7; 7 bases are shared with TRBD2. The germline gives CDR1 SNHLY, CDR2 FYNNEI. V shed 4 bases and J 1 base; nucleotides not matched to a gene: 7. This CDR3 spans 15 amino acids. Here the CDR3 reads CASSVSSGVSYEQYF. CDR3 in DNA: TGTGCCAGCAGTGTCTCCAGCGGGGTTTCCTACGAGCAGTACTTC.

This clone showed up just once. The chain links TRBV30 to TRBJ1-6, with D uncertain. From germline, CDR1 is GTSNPN and CDR2 SVGIG (reference sequence). The CDR3 is 14 residues long. V was cut by 0 bases and J by 7 bases, with 10 bases left in between. The CDR3 DNA is TGTGCCTGGAGTGTAGCACGAACAAATTCACCCCTCCACTTT. This encodes CAWSVARTNSPLHF.

J is TRBJ1-2 and V is TRBV5-1; the D is unclear. V lost 0 bases, J lost 8 bases, and 11 bases lay in between. The CDR3 sequence is 13 residues long. In germline, CDR1 is SGHRS, CDR2 YFSETQ. Here the CDR3 reads CASSLAPTRGYTF. The CDR3 DNA follows: TGCGCCAGCAGCTTGGCTCCCACTAGAGGCTACACCTTC. The full variable domain, in which reference TRBV5-1 and TRBJ1-2 provide the parts outside the CDR3, is KAGVTQTPRYLIKTRGQQVTLSCSPISGHRSVSWYQQTPGQGLQFLFEYFSETQRNKGNFPGRFSGRQFSNSRSEMNVSTLELGDSALYLCASSLAPTRGYTFGSGTRLTVV.

V usage is TRBV7-2 and J usage is TRBJ1-5; D gene unclear. V was shortened by 2 bases and J by 3 bases, with 11 bases between the two germline ends. Germline V CDR1 and CDR2: SGHTA, FQGNSA. The length of the CDR3 is 15 residues. DNA of the CDR3: TGTGCCAGCAGCTTAATCTCCAGCAACAATCAGCCCCAGCATTTT. Its protein is CASSLISSNNQPQHF.

The chain combines TRBV28 with TRBJ1-1, with 8 nucleotides matching TRBD1. Per the germline V gene, CDR1 is MDHEN and CDR2 is SYDVKM. V lost 5 bases, J lost 4 bases, and 9 bases stayed unmatched. The CDR3 extends over 15 amino acids. CDR3 coding DNA: TGTGCCAGCAGTGCACTCACAGGGGGAGGCACTGAAGCTTTCTTT. Amino acid sequence: CASSALTGGGTEAFF.